A single sample gave rise to the 9 T cell receptor beta chains below, sequenced in a study of cytomegalovirus exposure and HLA in healthy donors (dated by TCRdb to about 2017). The library was produced with the immunoSEQ multiplex PCR assay. This is the immuneACCESS table as TCRdb keeps it, with only in-frame sequences that have V and J called. A part of the clones is gone; compared with another copy, unresolved V genes explain less than half, and the rest is unexplained. This sample has some 210,000 clones in its table, and approximately 87% of those were observed once. The ten largest clones represent roughly 5.7% of the sample. The sequenced sample consisted of PBMCs. The receptor set was obtained from a woman younger than 35 in good health and CMV-seronegative.

This clone was detected once. The chain links TRBV9 to TRBJ1-5, with D possibly being TRBD1 (5 bases). The V end lost 3 bases, the J end lost 6 bases, and 13 bases lay between the germline ends. Germline loops: CDR1 SGDLS, CDR2 YYNGEE. CDR3 size: 14 residues. This CDR3 reads CASSGEAGSQPQHF. CDR3 in DNA: TGTGCCAGCAGCGGGGAGGCAGGGTCTCAGCCCCAGCATTTT.

The rearrangement uses TRBV6-6 and TRBJ1-5; 10 bases map to TRBD1. The junction had 6 bases not matched to a gene; V was cut back by 6 bases and J by 4 bases. This CDR3 spans 15 amino acids. Germline V gene data show CDR1 as MNHNY and CDR2 as SVGAGI (reference sequence). The CDR3 coding sequence is TGTGCCAGCAGGAGATCGGGACAGGGGAATCAGCCCCAGCATTTT. Protein product: CASRRSGQGNQPQHF.

The chain recombines TRBV4-1 with TRBJ1-2; D not resolved. This CDR3 is built from 19 residues. From germline, CDR1 is MGHRA and CDR2 YSYEKL. The V and J ends lost 4 bases and 8 bases respectively, with 32 bases between them. The CDR3 loop is CASSLRPPRDRGGHGGYTF. The CDR3 DNA reads as TGCGCCAGCAGCCTACGACCCCCCCGGGATCGGGGTGGGCATGGGGGCTACACCTTC.

The chain uses TRBV5-1 and TRBJ1-1; 8 nucleotides match TRBD1. This CDR3 contains 15 residues. V gave up 1 base and J gave up 5 bases; unmatched junction bases: 7. Per germline, CDR1 SGHRS and CDR2 YFSETQ. The CDR3 DNA follows: TGCGCCAGCAGCTTGAGCCAGGGGGCTGGAACTGAAGCTTTCTTT. Protein: CASSLSQGAGTEAFF.

This rearrangement joins TRBV2 to TRBJ2-2, with TRBD2 identical over 8 bases. In germline, CDR1 is SNHLY, CDR2 FYNNEI. CDR3 length: 16 residues. The ends lost 1 base at V and 0 bases at J; junction bases unmatched: 1. CDR3 DNA sequence: TGTGCCAGCAGTGAAGAAGCGGGGGCGAACACCGGGGAGCTGTTTTTT. This codes for CASSEEAGANTGELFF.

The chain links TRBV6-5 to TRBJ1-1; D perhaps matches TRBD1 (5 bases). The germline V gene has CDR1 MNHEY and CDR2 SVGAGI. The CDR3 is made up of 14 amino acids. Trimming removed 5 bases at V and 3 bases at J, with 13 bases between. CDR3 DNA sequence: TGTGCCAGCAGTCGATCGGGACGGGACACTGAAGCTTTCTTT. It codes for CASSRSGRDTEAFF.

In its sample, this clone was seen a few times. The V call is TRBV28, the J call TRBJ1-2, with D perhaps TRBD1 (5 bases). The CDR3 runs 15 residues. Germline V gene sequence: CDR1 MDHEN, CDR2 SYDVKM. V gave up 5 bases and J gave up 2 bases, with 15 bases separating them. CDR3 sequence: CASSKPGLTNYGYTF. CDR3 coding DNA: TGTGCCAGCAGTAAACCGGGACTAACGAACTATGGCTACACCTTC.

A single count supports this clone. The chain is built from TRBV27 and TRBJ2-3, with TRBD2 matching over 8 bases. V shed 6 bases and J 1 base; nucleotides not matched to a gene: 15. The CDR3 is 18 amino acids. Germline CDR1 reads MNHEY; CDR2 reads SMNVEV (reference sequence). CDR3 region: CASSLRGGLVARTDTQYF. The CDR3 DNA is TGTGCCAGCAGCCTACGGGGGGGACTAGTCGCGCGCACAGATACGCAGTATTTT.

This chain's CDR3 is CATSSMGRRIEETQYF. The DNA of the CDR3 is TGTGCCACCAGCAGTATGGGGAGACGGATTGAGGAGACCCAGTACTTC. The chain combines TRBV15 with TRBJ2-5; maybe TRBD2 (5 bases). The V gene lost 3 bases and the J gene lost 5 bases, with 19 bases spanning the gap. The CDR3 is 16 residues long. The germline V gene encodes CDR1 LNHNV and CDR2 YYDKDF (reference sequence). Drawing the rest from reference TRBV15 and TRBJ2-5, the complete variable domain is DAMVIQNPRYQVTQFGKPVTLSCSQTLNHNVMYWYQQKSSQAPKLLFHYYDKDFNNEADTPDNFQSRRPNTSFCFLDIRSPGLGDTAMYLCATSSMGRRIEETQYFGPGTRLLVL.